These 4 T cell receptor beta chains share one sample of origin, sequenced in a study of blood T cell repertoires in COVID-19. The assay was immunoSEQ multiplex PCR, and TCRdb's table has in-frame clones only and misses some. The sample carries about 330,000 clones, around 87% recorded once. Sequencing input: PBMCs or T cells enriched from blood (not recorded which). The receptors stem from a woman between 25 and 40 years old who had recovered from COVID-19.

This chain joins TRBV4-2 and TRBJ2-7; 10 bases align to TRBD2. Trimming removed 0 bases from V and 0 bases from J; junction bases left unmatched: 8. CDR1 LGHNA and CDR2 YNFKEQ come from the germline V gene. CDR3 size: 18 residues. The CDR3 is CASSQELLAGISSYEQYF. CDR3 bases: TGTGCCAGCAGCCAAGAATTACTAGCGGGGATTTCCTCCTACGAGCAGTACTTC.

This clone came up a few times. This rearrangement joins TRBV9 to TRBJ2-1; 10 bases align to TRBD1. Trimming at V came to 2 bases and at J to 7 bases, leaving 6 bases not matched to a gene. The CDR3 consists of 15 residues. CDR1 is SGDLS and CDR2 is YYNGEE in the germline V gene. CDR3 nucleotides: TGTGCCAGCAGCGTGCACCGGGACAGGGGAAATGAGCAGTTCTTC. Translated: CASSVHRDRGNEQFF.

The chain couples TRBV7-9 to TRBJ2-5, with D tentatively TRBD1 (6 bases). The CDR3 extends over 14 amino acids. The V end was cut by 1 base, the J end by 4 bases, with 10 bases between. Germline values: CDR1 SEHNR, CDR2 FQNEAQ (reference sequence). The CDR3 sequence is CASSLGMDRETQYF. DNA of the CDR3: TGTGCCAGCAGCTTAGGGATGGACAGAGAGACCCAGTACTTC. Supplemented by reference TRBV7-9 and TRBJ2-5, the full variable domain reads DTGVSQNPRHKITKRGQNVTFRCDPISEHNRLYWYRQTLGQGPEFLTYFQNEAQLEKSRLLSDRFSAERPKGSFSTLEIQRTEQGDSAMYLCASSLGMDRETQYFGPGTRLLVL.

This sequence joins TRBV7-9 and TRBJ1-5; no clear D gene. CDR3 size: 15 residues. The V end lost 1 base, the J end lost 3 bases, and 10 bases lay between the germline ends. Germline V lookup: CDR1 SEHNR, CDR2 FQNEAQ (reference sequence). The DNA of the CDR3 is TGTGCCAGCAGCTTAGGGACTGGGGACAATCAGCCCCAGCATTTT. It codes for CASSLGTGDNQPQHF.